The source of this TCR beta chain is a study of regulatory T cells in long-lasting Graves disease. Study details: Antithyroid drugs had been taken by newly diagnosed Graves' patients for under 3 months. Whole-study results and caveats: Persistent cases favored TRBV28, TRBJ1-2 and TRBJ2-5.

Time point given: newly diagnosed GD, antithyroid drugs for less than 3 months. After RNA was extracted from PBMCs, the TCR library was made from it. The CDR3 has 12 amino acids. Germline CDR1 reads LNHDA; CDR2 reads SQIVND (reference sequence). V lost 9 bases, J lost 4 bases, and 10 bases lay in between. A word on this clonotype: Its antigen is unidentified.

For TCR beta, libraries came from iRepertoire HTBI primers and Arm-PCR of CDR3 regions. As handled by the study authors: Sample data revealed approximately 56 TRBV and 14 TRBJ segments. TCRdb passed the multiplex PCR reads through MiXCR, listing each CDR3 protein once. TCRdb, not the original authors, processed these V and J calls. The sample yields about 440,000 distinct CDR3 sequences, roughly 15% seen once. These data also formed part of another study, on T cells in Graves' hyperthyroidism and ophthalmopathy.

The material sequenced was peripheral blood mononuclear cells (PBMCs), taken at new diagnosis, from a patient treated with antithyroid drugs. The genes are TRBV19 and TRBJ2-1, with D perhaps being TRBD1 or TRBD2 (7 bases each). The clonotype comes from a woman younger than 45 with Graves disease. The CDR3 DNA is TGTGCCAGCCAGGGGGGGTACAATGAGCAGTTCTTC. It specifies CASQGGYNEQFF. Variable domain in full (rest from reference TRBV19 and TRBJ2-1): DGGITQSPKYLFRKEGQNVTLSCEQNLNHDAMYWYRQDPGQGLRLIYYSQIVNDFQKGDIAEGYSVSREKKESFPLTVTSAQKNPTAFYLCASQGGYNEQFFGPGTRLTVL.